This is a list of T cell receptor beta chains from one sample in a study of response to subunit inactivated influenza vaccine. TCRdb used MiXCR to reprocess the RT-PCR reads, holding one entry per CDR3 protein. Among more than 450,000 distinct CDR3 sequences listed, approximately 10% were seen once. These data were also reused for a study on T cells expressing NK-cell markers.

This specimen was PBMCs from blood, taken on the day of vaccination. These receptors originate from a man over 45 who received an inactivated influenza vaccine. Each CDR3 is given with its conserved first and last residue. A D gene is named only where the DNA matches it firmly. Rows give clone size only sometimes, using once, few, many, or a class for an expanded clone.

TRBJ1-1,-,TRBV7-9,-,TGTGCCAGCAGAGGACGGGTCCGGGGCACTGAAGCTTTCTTT,CASRGRVRGTEAFF
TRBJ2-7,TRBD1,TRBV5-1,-,TGCGCCAGCAGCACAGGACAGGGCCGGATGTACGAGCAGTACTTC,CASSTGQGRMYEQYF
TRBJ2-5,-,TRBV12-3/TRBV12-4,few,TGTGCCAGCAGTTTTATGTCGGCGGGGGCGAGGGGGACCCAGTACTTC,CASSFMSAGARGTQYF
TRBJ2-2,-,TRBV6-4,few,TGTGCCAGCAGTCCCGGTTTGGGGTCCGGGGAGCTGTTTTTT,CASSPGLGSGELFF
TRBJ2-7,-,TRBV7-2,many,TGTGCCAGCAGTCTATCTACAGAGTTCGAGCAGTACTTC,CASSLSTEFEQYF
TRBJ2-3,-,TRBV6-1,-,TGTGCCAGCTGTAAGGGTCGGGGGGATACGCAGTATTTT,CASCKGRGDTQYF
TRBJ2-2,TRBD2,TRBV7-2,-,TGTGCCAGCAGCTTAGTACTAGCGGGAGTAGGCGGGGAGCTGTTTTTT,CASSLVLAGVGGELFF
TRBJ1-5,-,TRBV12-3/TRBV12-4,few,TGTGCCAGCAGTTTAATGGGGGGGGGACAGCCCCAGCATTTT,CASSLMGGGQPQHF
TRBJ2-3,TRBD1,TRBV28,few,TGTGCCAGCAGTACAACGGGGACAGTCGGTGATACGCAGTATTTT,CASSTTGTVGDTQYF
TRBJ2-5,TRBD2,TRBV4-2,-,TGTGCCAGCAGCCAGTCAAGACGGGAGGTGGAGACCCAGTACTTC,CASSQSRREVETQYF
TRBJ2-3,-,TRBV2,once,TGTGCCAGCAGTGAGCTGGGAACTAGTCCCCACACAGATACGCAGTATTTT,CASSELGTSPHTDTQYF
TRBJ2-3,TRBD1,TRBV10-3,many,TGTGCCACCGACAGGGTTCAGGGAGATACGCAGTATTTT,CATDRVQGDTQYF
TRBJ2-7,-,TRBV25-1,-,TGTGCCAGCAGTCCTGGGAAAAAATCCTCCTACGAGCAGTACTTC,CASSPGKKSSYEQYF
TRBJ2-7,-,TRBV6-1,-,TGTGCCACCAACAGGGTAGGGCGGGTCGAGCAGTACTTC,CATNRVGRVEQYF